This TCR beta chain was identified in a study of shared clonotypes between healthy human individuals. Broader study findings: Among a few donors, approximately 5.4% of naive CD4 clonotypes were found in common. Non-shared clonotypes had lower generation probabilities than clonotypes shared by all four sorted-subset donors. Across subsets, estimated richness was generally greater for naive than for memory populations.

A single count supports this clone. Its cognate antigen is unknown. CD8 cells regarded as naive lacked CD45RO, were positively chosen for CCR7, and omitted terminally differentiated effector memory CD45RA+ cells. Trimming took 4 bases from V and 1 from J; bases not matched to a gene: 6. Looked up from germline, CDR1 is MNHEY and CDR2 is SMNVEV (reference sequence). The CDR3 has 15 residues. Each subset's genomic DNA was shared equally among a number of immunoSEQ plates. Method: immunoSEQ multiplex PCR; TCRdb's copy keeps in-frame clones and lacks some. The repertoire holds 2 million to 2.5 million clones, with less than 95% as singletons.

This TCR came from a man in his late teens or twenties in good health. This chain links TRBV27 with TRBJ1-1, with 7 bases lining up with TRBD1. Sequencing was carried out using naive CD8+ T cells sorted from blood. CDR3 in amino acids: CASSYSEGANTEAFF. CDR3 nucleotide sequence: TGTGCCAGCAGTTACTCGGAGGGGGCGAACACTGAAGCTTTCTTT.